This T cell receptor (beta chain) appears in the sequencing data of a study of blood T cell repertoires in COVID-19. V lost 3 bases to trimming and J lost 1 base, with 6 bases between them. The CDR3 sequence is 13 residues long. Source study methods: Estimated nucleated cell counts came from reference gene primer amplification. Libraries were prepared by immunoSEQ multiplex PCR; TCRdb keeps only in-frame clonotypes and omits some of them. The DNA gave D and trimming, while V, J and clone size come from that table. The sample includes about 50,000 clones, 60% to 80% seen only once; the top ten take about 6%.

What was sequenced was PBMCs or T cells enriched from blood (not recorded which). This receptor was taken from a woman aged 45-59 years with acute COVID-19. V gene TRBV12-3 or TRBV12-4 combines with J gene TRBJ1-1; no definite D call. CDR3 coding DNA: TGTGCCAGCAGTTTTGTTAGGAACACTGAAGCTTTCTTT. It is translated as CASSFVRNTEAFF.